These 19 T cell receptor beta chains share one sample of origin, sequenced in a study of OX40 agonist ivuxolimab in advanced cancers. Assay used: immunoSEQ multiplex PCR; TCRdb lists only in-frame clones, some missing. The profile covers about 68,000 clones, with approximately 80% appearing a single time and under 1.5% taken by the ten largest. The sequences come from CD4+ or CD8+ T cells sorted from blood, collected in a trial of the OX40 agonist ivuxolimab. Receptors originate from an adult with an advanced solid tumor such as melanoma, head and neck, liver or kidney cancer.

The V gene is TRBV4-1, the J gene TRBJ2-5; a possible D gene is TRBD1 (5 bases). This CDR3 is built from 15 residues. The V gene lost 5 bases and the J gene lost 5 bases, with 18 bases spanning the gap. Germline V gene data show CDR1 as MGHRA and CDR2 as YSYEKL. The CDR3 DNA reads TGCGCCAGCAGCATATTGGGGCTAGTTGGGGAGACCCAGTACTTC. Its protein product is CASSILGLVGETQYF.

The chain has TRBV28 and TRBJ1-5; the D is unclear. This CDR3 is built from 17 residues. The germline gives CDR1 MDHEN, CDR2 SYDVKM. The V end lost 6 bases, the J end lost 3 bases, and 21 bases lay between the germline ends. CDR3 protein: CASSSPNSPVNNQPQHF. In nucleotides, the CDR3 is TGTGCCAGCAGCTCTCCTAACTCCCCAGTTAACAATCAGCCCCAGCATTTT. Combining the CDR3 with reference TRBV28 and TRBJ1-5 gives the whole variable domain DVKVTQSSRYLVKRTGEKVFLECVQDMDHENMFWYRQDPGLGLRLIYFSYDVKMKEKGDIPEGYSVSREKKERFSLILESASTNQTSMYLCASSSPNSPVNNQPQHFGDGTRLSIL.

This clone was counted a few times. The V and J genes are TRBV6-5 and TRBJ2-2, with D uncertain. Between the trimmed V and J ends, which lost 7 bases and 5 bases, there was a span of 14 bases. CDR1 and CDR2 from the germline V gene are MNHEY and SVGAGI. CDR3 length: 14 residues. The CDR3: CASKPGLDTGELFF. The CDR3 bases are TGTGCCAGCAAACCAGGTTTAGATACCGGGGAGCTGTTTTTT.

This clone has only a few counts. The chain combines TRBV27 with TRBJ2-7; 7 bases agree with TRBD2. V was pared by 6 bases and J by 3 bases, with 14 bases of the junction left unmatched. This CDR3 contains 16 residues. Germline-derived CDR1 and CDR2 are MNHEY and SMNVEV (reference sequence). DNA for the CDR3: TGTGCCAGCAGCTACGGGGGGTCAGGGTGGGGCTACGAGCAGTACTTC. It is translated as CASSYGGSGWGYEQYF.

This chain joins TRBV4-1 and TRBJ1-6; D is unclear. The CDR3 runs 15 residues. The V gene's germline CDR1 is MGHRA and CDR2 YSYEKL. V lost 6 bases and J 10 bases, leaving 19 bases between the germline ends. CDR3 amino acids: CASSYGRAGNSPLHF. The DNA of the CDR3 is TGCGCCAGCAGTTACGGGAGGGCGGGGAACTCACCCCTCCACTTT.

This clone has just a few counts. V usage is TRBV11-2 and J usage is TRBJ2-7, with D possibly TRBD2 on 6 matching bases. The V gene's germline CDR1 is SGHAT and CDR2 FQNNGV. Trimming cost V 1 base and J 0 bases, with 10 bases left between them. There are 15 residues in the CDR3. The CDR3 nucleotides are TGTGCCAGCAGCTTAGGGGGACTGCCCTCCTACGAGCAGTACTTC. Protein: CASSLGGLPSYEQYF. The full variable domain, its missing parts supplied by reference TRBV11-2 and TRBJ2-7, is EAGVAQSPRYKIIEKRQSVAFWCNPISGHATLYWYQQILGQGPKLLIQFQNNGVVDDSQLPKDRFSAERLKGVDSTLKIQPAKLEDSAVYLCASSLGGLPSYEQYFGPGTRLTVT.

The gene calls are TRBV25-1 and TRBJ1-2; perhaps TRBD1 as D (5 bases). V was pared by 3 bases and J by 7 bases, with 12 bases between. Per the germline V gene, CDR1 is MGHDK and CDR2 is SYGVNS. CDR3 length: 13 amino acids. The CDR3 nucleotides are TGTGCCAGCAGTGATAACCCAGGGCTTGGCTACACCTTC. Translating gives CASSDNPGLGYTF.

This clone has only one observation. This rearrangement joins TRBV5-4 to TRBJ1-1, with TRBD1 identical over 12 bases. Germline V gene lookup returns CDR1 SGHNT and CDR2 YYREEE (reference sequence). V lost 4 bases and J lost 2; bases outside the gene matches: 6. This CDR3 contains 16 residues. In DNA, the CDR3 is TGTGCCAGCAGCAAACCGGGACAGGGGGCTAACACTGAAGCTTTCTTT. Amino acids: CASSKPGQGANTEAFF.

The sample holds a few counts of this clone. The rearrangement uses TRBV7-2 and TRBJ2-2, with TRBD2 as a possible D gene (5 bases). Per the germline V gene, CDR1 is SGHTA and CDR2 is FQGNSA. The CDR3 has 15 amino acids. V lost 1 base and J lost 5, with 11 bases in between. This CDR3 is CASSLGGTSTGELFF. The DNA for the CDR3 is TGTGCCAGCAGCTTAGGGGGTACTAGTACCGGGGAGCTGTTTTTT.

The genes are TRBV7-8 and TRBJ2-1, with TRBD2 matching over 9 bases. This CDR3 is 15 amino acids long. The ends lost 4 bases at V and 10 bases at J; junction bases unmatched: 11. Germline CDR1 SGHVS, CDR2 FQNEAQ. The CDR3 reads CASSSPRTSAGEQFF. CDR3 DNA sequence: TGTGCCAGCAGCTCCCCCCGGACTAGCGCGGGGGAGCAGTTCTTC.

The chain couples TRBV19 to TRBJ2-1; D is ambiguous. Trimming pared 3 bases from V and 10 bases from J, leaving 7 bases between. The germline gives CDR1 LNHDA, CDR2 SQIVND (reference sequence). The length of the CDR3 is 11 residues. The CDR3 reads CASSIAREQFF. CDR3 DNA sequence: TGTGCCAGTAGTATCGCGAGGGAGCAGTTCTTC.

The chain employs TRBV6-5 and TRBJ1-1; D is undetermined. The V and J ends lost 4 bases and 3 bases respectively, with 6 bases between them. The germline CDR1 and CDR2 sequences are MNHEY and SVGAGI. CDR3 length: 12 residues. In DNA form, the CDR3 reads TGTGCCAGCAGTTGGAGTTACACTGAAGCTTTCTTT. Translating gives CASSWSYTEAFF.

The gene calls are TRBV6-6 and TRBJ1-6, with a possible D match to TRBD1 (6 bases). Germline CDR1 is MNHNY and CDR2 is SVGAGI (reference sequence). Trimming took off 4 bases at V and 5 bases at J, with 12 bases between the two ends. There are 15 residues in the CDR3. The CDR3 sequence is CASSSGTRHNSPLHF. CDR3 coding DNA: TGTGCCAGCAGTTCGGGGACAAGACATAATTCACCCCTCCACTTT.

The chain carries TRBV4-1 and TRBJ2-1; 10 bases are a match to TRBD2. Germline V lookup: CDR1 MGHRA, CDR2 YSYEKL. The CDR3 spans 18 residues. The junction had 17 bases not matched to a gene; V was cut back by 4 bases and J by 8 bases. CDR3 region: CASSPFSQAGGLKDEQFF. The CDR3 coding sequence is TGCGCCAGCAGCCCGTTTTCCCAAGCGGGGGGGCTTAAAGATGAGCAGTTCTTC.

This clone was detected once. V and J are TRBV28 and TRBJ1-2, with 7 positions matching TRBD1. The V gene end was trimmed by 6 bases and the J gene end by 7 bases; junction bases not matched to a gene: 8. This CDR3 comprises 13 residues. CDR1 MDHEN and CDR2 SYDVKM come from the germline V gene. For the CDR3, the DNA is TGTGCCAGCAGCACAGGGGCCCCCCGTGGCTACACCTTC. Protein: CASSTGAPRGYTF.

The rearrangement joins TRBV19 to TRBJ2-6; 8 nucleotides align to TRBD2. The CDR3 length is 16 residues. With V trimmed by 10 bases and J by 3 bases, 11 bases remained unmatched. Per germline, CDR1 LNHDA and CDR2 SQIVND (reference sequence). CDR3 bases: TGTGCCATCGGGGGGGAAGGACTGAGTGGGGCCAACGTCCTGACTTTC. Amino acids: CAIGGEGLSGANVLTF.

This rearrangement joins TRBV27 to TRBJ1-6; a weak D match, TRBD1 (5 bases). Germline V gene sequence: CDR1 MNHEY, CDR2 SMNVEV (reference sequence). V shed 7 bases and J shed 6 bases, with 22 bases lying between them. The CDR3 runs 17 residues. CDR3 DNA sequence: TGTGCCAGCACCTCAAGCGGGGGGGTTGGAGGTAATTCACCCCTCCACTTT. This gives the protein CASTSSGGVGGNSPLHF.

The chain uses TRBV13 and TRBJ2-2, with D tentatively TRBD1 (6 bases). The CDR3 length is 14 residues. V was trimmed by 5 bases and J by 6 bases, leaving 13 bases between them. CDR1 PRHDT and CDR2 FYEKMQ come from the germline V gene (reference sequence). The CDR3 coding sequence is TGTGCCAGCAGCGAACAGGGTTACGCCGGGGAGCTGTTTTTT. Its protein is CASSEQGYAGELFF.

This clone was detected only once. CDR3 sequence reads: CASSTGTDYSPLHF. CDR3 coding DNA: TGTGCCAGCAGTACTGGGACGGATTATTCACCCCTCCACTTT. V is TRBV28 and J is TRBJ1-6; D might be TRBD1 (5 bases). CDR1 is MDHEN, CDR2 SYDVKM, per germline. The V gene lost 5 bases and the J gene lost 8 bases, with 13 bases spanning the gap. The CDR3 runs 14 residues.